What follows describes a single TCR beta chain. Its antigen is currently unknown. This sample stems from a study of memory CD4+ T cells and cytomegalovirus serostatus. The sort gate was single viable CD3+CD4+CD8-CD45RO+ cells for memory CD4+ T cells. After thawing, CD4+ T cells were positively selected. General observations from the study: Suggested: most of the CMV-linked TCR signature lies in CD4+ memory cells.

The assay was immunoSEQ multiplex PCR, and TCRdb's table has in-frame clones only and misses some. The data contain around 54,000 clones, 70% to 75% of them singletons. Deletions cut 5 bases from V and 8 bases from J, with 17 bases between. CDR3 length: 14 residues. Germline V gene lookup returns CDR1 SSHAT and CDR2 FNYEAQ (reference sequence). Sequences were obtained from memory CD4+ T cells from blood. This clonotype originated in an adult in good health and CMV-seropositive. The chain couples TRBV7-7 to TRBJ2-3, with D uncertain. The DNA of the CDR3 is TGTGCCAGCAGCCCCGACCGACTGTTTGCTACGCAGTATTTT. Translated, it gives CASSPDRLFATQYF.